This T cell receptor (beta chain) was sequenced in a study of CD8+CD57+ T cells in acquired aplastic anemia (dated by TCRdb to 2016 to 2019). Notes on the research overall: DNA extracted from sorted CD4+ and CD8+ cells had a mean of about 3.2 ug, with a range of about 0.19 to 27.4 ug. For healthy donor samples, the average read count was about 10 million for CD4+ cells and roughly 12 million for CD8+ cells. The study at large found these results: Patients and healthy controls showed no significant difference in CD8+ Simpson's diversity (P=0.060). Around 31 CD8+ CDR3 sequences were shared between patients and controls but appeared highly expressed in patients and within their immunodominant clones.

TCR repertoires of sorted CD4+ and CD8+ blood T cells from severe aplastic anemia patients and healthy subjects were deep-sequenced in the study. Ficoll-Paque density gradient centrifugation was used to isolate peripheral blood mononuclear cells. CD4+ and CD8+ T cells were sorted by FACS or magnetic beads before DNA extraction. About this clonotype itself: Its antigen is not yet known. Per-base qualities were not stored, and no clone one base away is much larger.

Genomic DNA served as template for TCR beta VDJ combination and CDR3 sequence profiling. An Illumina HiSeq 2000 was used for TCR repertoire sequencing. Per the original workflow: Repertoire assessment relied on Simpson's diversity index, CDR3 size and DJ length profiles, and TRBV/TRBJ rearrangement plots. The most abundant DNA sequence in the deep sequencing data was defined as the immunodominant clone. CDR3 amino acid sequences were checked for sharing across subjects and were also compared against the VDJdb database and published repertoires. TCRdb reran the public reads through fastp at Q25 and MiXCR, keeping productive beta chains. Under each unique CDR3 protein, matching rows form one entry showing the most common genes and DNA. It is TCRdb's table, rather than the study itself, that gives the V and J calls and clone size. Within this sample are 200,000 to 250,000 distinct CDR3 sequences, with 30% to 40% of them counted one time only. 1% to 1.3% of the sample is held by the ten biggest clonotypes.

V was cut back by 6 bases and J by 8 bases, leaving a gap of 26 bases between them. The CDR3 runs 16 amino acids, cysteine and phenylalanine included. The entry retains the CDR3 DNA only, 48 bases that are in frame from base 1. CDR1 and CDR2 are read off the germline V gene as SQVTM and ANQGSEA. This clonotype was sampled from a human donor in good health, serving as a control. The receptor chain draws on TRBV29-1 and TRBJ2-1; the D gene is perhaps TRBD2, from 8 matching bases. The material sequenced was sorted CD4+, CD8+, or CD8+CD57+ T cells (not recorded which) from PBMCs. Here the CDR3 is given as CSVPRTGRGPSDEQFF. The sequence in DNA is TGCAGCGTCCCTAGGACCGGGAGGGGGCCTTCGGATGAGCAGTTCTTC.